What follows is one TCR beta chain and its context. This receptor's antigen is unknown. It has no much larger one-base neighbor in the sample; base qualities were not kept. This sample is part of a study of graft-versus-host responses after intestinal transplantation (dated by TCRdb to about 2021). Study-wide context: Recipients received multivisceral, liver-intestinal, or isolated intestinal transplants. Every recipient was given anti-thymocyte globulin induction, followed by 2 to 4 years of maintenance tacrolimus and steroids. Bulk TCR-beta CDR3 sequencing was used to track graft-versus-host and host-versus-graft alloreactive T cell clones in the graft, circulation and bone marrow after intestinal transplantation. Alloreactive clones were identified by sequencing pre-transplant mixed lymphocyte reaction products and comparing them with unstimulated pre-transplant donor and recipient T cells. A cohort of about 26 intestinal transplant recipients, including one retransplant, was enrolled, and 3 patients lacking pretransplant specimens were excluded. A peak of at least 4% donor T cells among recipient peripheral blood mononuclear cells was the definition used for donor T cell macrochimerism. Rather than being sequenced by the commercial service, samples from a few later patients were sequenced in-house on an Illumina MiSeq and processed with MiXCR. Beyond this particular receptor, the publication reports: Early after transplant, peak levels of circulating GvH clones were associated with declines in HvG clones. GvH clones turned up in recipient bone marrow, with some appearing earlier in ileal mucosa or blood, a pattern consistent with an intestinal mucosal origin. In patients with donor T cell macrochimerism, the allografts had high GvH to HvG T cell clonal ratios. The relatively low number and heterogeneity of intestinal transplant patients limited the conclusions.

The protocol used for the library was the immunoSEQ multiplex PCR assay. In most patients, genomic DNA was isolated using the Qiagen DNeasy Blood and Tissue Kit and sent frozen to Adaptive Biotechnologies for TCR sequencing. Adaptive Biotechnologies carried out high-throughput TCR-beta CDR3 sequencing of genomic DNA for most patients. The authors' analysis ran thus. Adaptive's ImmunoSEQ software was the source of the TCR sequencing data for 18 patients, while a few other patients were processed with MiXCR and VDJtools. To correct CD4 versus CD8 sorting errors, sequences present in both subsets at a frequency ratio below 5:1 were removed. Because the origin of CDR3 nucleotide sequences shared between donor and recipient could not be assigned, those sequences were removed. To count as alloreactive, a clone needed at least 2-fold expansion over unstimulated cells and a minimum CFSE-low frequency of 0.002% (template counts) or 0.001% (read counts). Clones detected in sequenced pre-transplant spleen, lymph node, or MLR CFSE-low populations of the donor or recipient were defined as mappable. The cumulative frequency of alloreactive clones was calculated as a percentage of all sequences, weighted by copy number. TCRdb holds this immuneACCESS table with in-frame rearrangements only. Some clones are missing; in checked studies, unresolved V genes explain under half, and the rest has no known cause. V and J calls and clone size follow that table, whereas D and trimming were derived from the DNA. The sample table contains approximately 80,000 clones; only one count was recorded for about 89% of them. The ten largest make up approximately 0.34% of the sample.

The CDR3, cysteine through phenylalanine, is 16 amino acids long. Only the CDR3 DNA is retained, 48 bases long and in frame from the first base. V is cut back by 1 base and J by 10 bases, with 12 bases in the junction unmatched. CDR1 and CDR2 (KGHSH, LQKENI) derive from the germline V gene. The time point label for this specimen denotes: cells obtained before transplantation from donor or recipient. CD3+CD4+ and CD3+CD8+ populations were FACS-sorted from unstimulated pre-transplant donor and recipient cells taken from spleen or lymph nodes. The sequenced sample was unstimulated CD4+ T cells sorted from spleen or lymph node cells, obtained before intestinal transplant. The TCR sequence derives from a human donor who received an intestinal transplant. This chain is built from TRBV18 and TRBJ2-4, with 8 bases in between that match TRBD1. At the DNA level, the sequence is TGTGCCAGCTCACCACTCGGACAGGGCTTCAAAGTGATTCAGTACTTC. Its amino acids are CASSPLGQGFKVIQYF.